This passage covers 11 T cell receptor beta chains from one sample sequenced in a study of shared clonotypes between healthy human individuals. It was CD45RO-negative cells, positively selected for CCR7, that made up naive CD8 cells, with terminally differentiated effector memory CD45RA+ cells excluded. Profiled with immunoSEQ multiplex PCR; TCRdb holds only in-frame clones, not every one. Here the sample spans 1.5 million to 2.5 million clones, just under 95% being singletons. The sample was naive CD8+ T cells sorted from blood. The receptors were sampled from a man younger than 35 in good health.

This clone appeared a single time. The sample holds other DNA sequences that translate to the same CDR3. J is TRBJ2-7 and V is TRBV2; D ambiguous. The CDR3 runs 13 residues. V was pared by 4 bases and J by 2 bases, with 9 bases between. Germline CDR1 reads SNHLY; CDR2 reads FYNNEI. In DNA form, the CDR3 reads TGTGCCAGCAGTGTGGGCCGAACCTACGAGCAGTACTTC. It encodes CASSVGRTYEQYF.

The chain joins TRBV30 to TRBJ2-7; a possible D gene is TRBD1 (8 bases). CDR1 GTSNPN and CDR2 SVGIG come from the germline V gene (reference sequence). V was cut by 1 base and J by 2 bases, with 18 bases left in between. This CDR3 region has 16 residues. The CDR3 region has the DNA TGTGCCTGGAGTGATCTAACAGGGGGGGGGCCCTACGAGCAGTACTTC. It encodes CAWSDLTGGGPYEQYF.

The chain uses TRBV6-1 and TRBJ2-3; TRBD1 might be the D (6 bases). There are 15 residues in the CDR3. The V end was cut by 1 base, the J end by 6 bases, with 14 bases between. From germline, CDR1 is MNHNS and CDR2 SASEGT. The DNA of the CDR3 is TGTGCCAGCAGTGAAGGGACAGTCTCGGGGGATACGCAGTATTTT. Protein: CASSEGTVSGDTQYF.

This sequence joins TRBV2 and TRBJ2-1, with D perhaps TRBD2 (6 bases). The CDR3 runs 15 residues. Deletions cut 4 bases from V and 0 bases from J, with 10 bases between. Germline CDR1 is SNHLY and CDR2 is FYNNEI. CDR3 amino acids: CASSVAASSYNEQFF. CDR3 nucleotide sequence: TGTGCCAGCAGTGTAGCGGCGAGCTCCTACAATGAGCAGTTCTTC. The full variable domain, with the rest looked up from reference TRBV2 and TRBJ2-1, is EPEVTQTPSHQVTQMGQEVILRCVPISNHLYFYWYRQILGQKVEFLVSFYNNEISEKSEIFDDQFSVERPDGSNFTLKIRSTKLEDSAMYFCASSVAASSYNEQFFGPGTRLTVL.

The rearrangement uses TRBV2 and TRBJ2-1; 9 bases fit TRBD1. This CDR3 region has 15 residues. V lost 3 bases, J lost 8 bases, and 8 bases stayed unmatched. Germline CDR1 is SNHLY and CDR2 is FYNNEI. CDR3 bases: TGTGCCAGCAGTGACCCCGGGACAGGGATGGATGAGCAGTTCTTC. Translation gives CASSDPGTGMDEQFF.

The chain uses TRBV7-9 and TRBJ2-7; weak D call: TRBD2 (5 bases). This CDR3 is built from 16 residues. The V gene lost 5 bases and the J gene lost 0 bases, with 17 bases spanning the gap. CDR1 and CDR2 from the germline V gene are SEHNR and FQNEAQ (reference sequence). The CDR3: CASSDLLESGSYEQYF. CDR3 nucleotides: TGTGCCAGCAGCGACCTACTAGAGTCCGGCTCCTACGAGCAGTACTTC. The full variable domain, in which reference TRBV7-9 and TRBJ2-7 provide the parts outside the CDR3, is DTGVSQNPRHKITKRGQNVTFRCDPISEHNRLYWYRQTLGQGPEFLTYFQNEAQLEKSRLLSDRFSAERPKGSFSTLEIQRTEQGDSAMYLCASSDLLESGSYEQYFGPGTRLTVT.

The chain links TRBV27 to TRBJ2-7; unclear D gene. V was shortened by 2 bases and J by 2 bases, with 10 bases between the two germline ends. The CDR3 contains 14 residues. Germline lookup yields CDR1 MNHEY and CDR2 SMNVEV (reference sequence). The CDR3 nucleotides read TGTGCCAGCAGTTTAAAAGGCAGGACCTACGAGCAGTACTTC. It encodes CASSLKGRTYEQYF.

This clone was found once. This same CDR3 is encoded by further DNA sequences in the sample. The chain has TRBV6-1 and TRBJ2-7; tentative D call: TRBD2 (5 bases). Germline V gene data show CDR1 as MNHNS and CDR2 as SASEGT. Between the trimmed V and J ends, which lost 0 bases and 4 bases, there was a span of 7 bases. This CDR3 contains 13 residues. This chain's CDR3 is CASSEAREYEQYF. CDR3 coding DNA: TGTGCCAGCAGTGAAGCAAGGGAGTACGAGCAGTACTTC.

The chain recombines TRBV4-3 with TRBJ2-7, with 9 bases aligning to TRBD2. The germline CDR1 and CDR2 sequences are LGHNA and YSLEER. The CDR3 loop spans 16 amino acids. The ends lost 1 base at V and 5 bases at J; junction bases unmatched: 9. The CDR3 DNA is TGCGCCAGCAGCCAAGTGCGGGAGGGCCTGGGAAACGAGCAGTACTTC. As protein: CASSQVREGLGNEQYF.

The rearrangement joins TRBV6-1 to TRBJ2-7; D gene uncertain. Germline V CDR1 and CDR2: MNHNS, SASEGT. This CDR3 region has 14 residues. The V end lost 1 base, the J end lost 2 bases, and 9 bases lay between the germline ends. As DNA, the CDR3 is TGTGCCAGCAGTGAAGTAGAGCCACCCTACGAGCAGTACTTC. It yields the protein CASSEVEPPYEQYF.

The rearrangement joins TRBV10-2 to TRBJ1-1; TRBD1 matches at 7 bases. The germline gives CDR1 WSHSY, CDR2 SAAADI. Trimming took 4 bases from V and 9 from J; bases not matched to a gene: 14. This CDR3 spans 15 amino acids. The CDR3 DNA sequence: TGCGCCAGCAGTGCCCCCAGGGGGAACCAGATGAAAGCTTTCTTT. Translation: CASSAPRGNQMKAFF.